Each of the 27 T cell receptor beta chains below was sequenced from the same sample in a study of shared clonotypes between healthy human individuals. Only in-frame clones appear in the TCRdb table, and some are missing; sequencing was by immunoSEQ multiplex PCR. Of 2 million to 2.5 million clones in the sample, 85% to 95% were seen once. The sample was naive CD4+ T cells from PBMCs. As to subset: CD45RA+ positively selected. These receptors were taken from a young man in good health. Some clones in this sample may be carry-over from other donors' samples.

The rearrangement uses TRBV30 and TRBJ1-6, with D possibly being TRBD1 (5 bases). CDR1 GTSNPN and CDR2 SVGIG come from the germline V gene (reference sequence). The CDR3 extends over 13 amino acids. CDR3 amino acids: CGGGTANNSPLHF. CDR3 DNA sequence: TGTGGGGGAGGGACGGCGAATAATTCACCCCTCCACTTT.

This chain uses TRBV19 with TRBJ1-2; 10 nucleotides agree with TRBD1. CDR1 is LNHDA and CDR2 is SQIVND in the germline V gene (reference sequence). J was trimmed by 4 bases and V by 7 bases; bases with no gene match: 9. CDR3 length equals 15 residues. This chain's CDR3 is CASNTPGQGSYGYTF. CDR3 bases: TGTGCCAGTAATACCCCGGGACAGGGGTCCTATGGCTACACCTTC.

CDR3 sequence (DNA): TGTGCCATCAGTGAACAGGGATTAAACACTGAAGCTTTCTTT. Amino acid sequence: CAISEQGLNTEAFF. This chain joins TRBV10-3 and TRBJ1-1; weak D call: TRBD1 (6 bases). The ends were cut back, 3 bases at V and 2 bases at J, with 10 bases in the middle. This CDR3 has 14 amino acids. Germline V CDR1 and CDR2: ENHRY, SYGVKD.

The V and J genes are TRBV2 and TRBJ2-7; no firm D call. CDR3 length equals 11 residues. V gave up 2 bases and J gave up 6 bases, with 5 bases separating them. Germline V gene sequence: CDR1 SNHLY, CDR2 FYNNEI. The CDR3 spells CASSEQSEQYF. CDR3 sequence (DNA): TGTGCCAGCAGTGAACAAAGCGAGCAGTACTTC. The variable domain in full, with the rest retrieved from reference TRBV2 and TRBJ2-7, is EPEVTQTPSHQVTQMGQEVILRCVPISNHLYFYWYRQILGQKVEFLVSFYNNEISEKSEIFDDQFSVERPDGSNFTLKIRSTKLEDSAMYFCASSEQSEQYFGPGTRLTVT.

The rearrangement links TRBV7-2 to TRBJ2-5; no firm D call. The V end lost 2 bases, the J end lost 4 bases, and 8 bases lay between the germline ends. Germline assignment: CDR1 SGHTA and CDR2 FQGNSA. CDR3 length equals 13 residues. This chain's CDR3 is CASSLRRRETQYF. In DNA form, the CDR3 reads TGTGCCAGCAGCTTACGCAGAAGAGAGACCCAGTACTTC. Together with reference TRBV7-2 and TRBJ2-5, the CDR3 gives the full variable domain: GAGVSQSPSNKVTEKGKDVELRCDPISGHTALYWYRQSLGQGLEFLIYFQGNSAPDKSGLPSDRFSAERTGGSVSTLTIQRTQQEDSAVYLCASSLRRRETQYFGPGTRLLVL.

The chain joins TRBV5-1 to TRBJ2-1, with D hard to call. Germline assignment: CDR1 SGHRS and CDR2 YFSETQ. Trimming took off 2 bases at V and 5 bases at J, with 11 bases between the two ends. The CDR3 consists of 14 residues. The CDR3 DNA reads as TGCGCCAGCAGCTTTGGCGAGGCCCACAATGAGCAGTTCTTC. As protein: CASSFGEAHNEQFF.

The chain combines TRBV6-5 with TRBJ1-2; D is ambiguous. The CDR3 is 15 residues long. Germline CDR1 and CDR2: MNHEY and SVGAGI. The V and J ends lost 2 bases and 7 bases respectively, with 17 bases between them. The CDR3 sequence is CASSYAAAGRGGYTF. DNA for the CDR3: TGTGCCAGCAGTTACGCGGCAGCCGGCCGGGGTGGCTACACCTTC.

The chain recombines TRBV10-3 with TRBJ2-5; D assignment may be TRBD1 or TRBD2 (5 bases each). Germline V gene lookup returns CDR1 ENHRY and CDR2 SYGVKD. The germline V and J ends were trimmed by 7 bases and 1 base, with 13 bases remaining between them. The CDR3 runs to 14 residues. The CDR3 here is CAITSGTRQETQYF. CDR3 coding DNA: TGTGCCATCACCTCAGGGACCCGCCAAGAGACCCAGTACTTC.

The CDR3 protein is CASVQDRVNRLGNTIYF. For the CDR3, the DNA is TGTGCCAGCGTACAGGACAGAGTAAACCGTCTTGGAAACACCATATATTTT. This chain links TRBV28 with TRBJ1-3, with D perhaps matching TRBD1 (6 bases). V lost 8 bases to trimming and J lost 3 bases, with 23 bases between them. Looked up from germline, CDR1 is MDHEN and CDR2 is SYDVKM. This CDR3 has 17 residues.

This clone was counted only a few times. This chain connects TRBV9 to TRBJ1-4; no clear D gene. The CDR3 covers 13 residues. The germline CDR1 and CDR2 sequences are SGDLS and YYNGEE. The V end was cut by 0 bases, the J end by 8 bases, with 8 bases between. CDR3 nucleotide sequence: TGTGCCAGCAGCGTAGCGGACGGCGAAAAACTGTTTTTT. This encodes CASSVADGEKLFF. Combining the CDR3 with reference TRBV9 and TRBJ1-4 gives the whole variable domain DSGVTQTPKHLITATGQRVTLRCSPRSGDLSVYWYQQSLDQGLQFLIQYYNGEERAKGNILERFSAQQFPDLHSELNLSSLELGDSALYFCASSVADGEKLFFGSGTQLSVL.

The chain uses TRBV29-1 and TRBJ2-2; D not certain. V lost 4 bases and J lost 0, with 9 bases in between. Per the germline V gene, CDR1 is SQVTM and CDR2 is ANQGSEA. The CDR3 is 14 amino acids. This CDR3 is CSVVKAPNTGELFF. The CDR3 bases are TGCAGCGTTGTTAAAGCGCCGAACACCGGGGAGCTGTTTTTT.

V usage is TRBV30 and J usage is TRBJ2-7; 14 bases are shared with TRBD2. The CDR3 sequence is 17 residues long. V dropped 2 bases and J dropped 3; count of bases not matched to a gene: 9. The germline CDR1 and CDR2 sequences are GTSNPN and SVGIG (reference sequence). The CDR3 nucleotides are TGTGCCTGGAGTTCGGGACTAGCGGGAGCAGGCGGCTACGAGCAGTACTTC. It specifies CAWSSGLAGAGGYEQYF.

The rearrangement joins TRBV29-1 to TRBJ2-7; D is tentatively TRBD1 or TRBD2 (5 bases each). CDR1 is SQVTM, CDR2 ANQGSEA, per germline. Trimming pared 5 bases from V and 4 bases from J, leaving 24 bases between. The CDR3 is 16 residues long. The CDR3 loop is CSVSGGGSGRGYEQYF. The CDR3 nucleotides read TGCAGCGTTTCTGGTGGGGGTAGTGGGAGAGGATACGAGCAGTACTTC.

V and J are TRBV30 and TRBJ2-1; 9 positions agree with TRBD1. This CDR3 spans 14 amino acids. Germline CDR1 is GTSNPN and CDR2 is SVGIG (reference sequence). V lost 5 bases and J lost 3; bases outside the gene matches: 5. The CDR3 DNA reads TGTGCCTGGGCCGGGACAGGGCTCTACAATGAGCAGTTCTTC. It specifies CAWAGTGLYNEQFF.

The rearrangement uses TRBV19 and TRBJ2-1; TRBD2 is a possible D gene (5 bases). CDR1 LNHDA and CDR2 SQIVND come from the germline V gene (reference sequence). The CDR3 is made up of 13 amino acids. The germline V and J ends were trimmed by 10 bases and 2 bases, with 12 bases remaining between them. CDR3 amino acids: CATRTGTYNEQFF. The CDR3 DNA is TGTGCCACCAGGACTGGAACCTACAATGAGCAGTTCTTC. The full variable domain, completed using reference TRBV19 and TRBJ2-1, is DGGITQSPKYLFRKEGQNVTLSCEQNLNHDAMYWYRQDPGQGLRLIYYSQIVNDFQKGDIAEGYSVSREKKESFPLTVTSAQKNPTAFYLCATRTGTYNEQFFGPGTRLTVL.

V usage is TRBV28 and J usage is TRBJ2-5; TRBD1 aligns across 10 bases. The CDR3 totals 17 residues. Germline CDR1 is MDHEN and CDR2 is SYDVKM. The junction had 13 bases not matched to a gene; V was cut back by 4 bases and J by 5 bases. CDR3 residues: CASSWPSGQGSGETQYF. The CDR3 bases are TGTGCCAGCAGTTGGCCATCGGGACAGGGGAGTGGCGAGACCCAGTACTTC.

A remark on this clone: The identical CDR3 is also encoded by other nucleotide sequences in the sample. V usage is TRBV28 and J usage is TRBJ2-2; D remains ambiguous. CDR3 length: 13 amino acids. V lost 7 bases, J lost 0 bases, and 6 bases lay in between. Germline assignment: CDR1 MDHEN and CDR2 SYDVKM. The CDR3 here is CASIGPNTGELFF. The CDR3 nucleotides read TGTGCCAGCATTGGGCCGAACACCGGGGAGCTGTTTTTT.

The V gene is TRBV6-1, the J gene TRBJ1-2; maybe TRBD1 (5 bases). Germline V lookup: CDR1 MNHNS, CDR2 SASEGT. The V end was cut by 9 bases, the J end by 6 bases, with 8 bases between. This CDR3 region has 10 residues. CDR3: CARKGDGYTF. As DNA, the CDR3 is TGTGCCAGAAAAGGGGATGGCTACACCTTC.

The V gene is TRBV7-2, the J gene TRBJ1-1; no clear D. CDR1 and CDR2 (germline): SGHTA, FQGNSA. Trimming removed 4 bases from V and 1 base from J, with 10 bases in between. The CDR3 is 14 residues long. This CDR3 is CASSSFGENTEAFF. The CDR3 DNA reads as TGTGCCAGCAGCTCATTCGGAGAGAACACTGAAGCTTTCTTT.

Regarding this clone: Other DNA sequences in this sample translate to the same CDR3. The chain joins TRBV30 to TRBJ2-3; D call uncertain. This CDR3 comprises 14 residues. Germline V gives CDR1 GTSNPN, CDR2 SVGIG (reference sequence). V was shortened by 2 bases and J by 1 base, with 10 bases between the two germline ends. CDR3 DNA sequence: TGTGCCTGGAGTTTGGGCCAGGGCACAGATACGCAGTATTTT. The encoded protein is CAWSLGQGTDTQYF.

The chain employs TRBV28 and TRBJ1-1; D possibly corresponds to TRBD1 (6 bases). Germline V CDR1 and CDR2: MDHEN, SYDVKM. The CDR3 sequence is 15 residues long. V lost 7 bases and J 0 bases, leaving 15 bases between the germline ends. The CDR3 protein is CASTGGPPMNTEAFF. The CDR3 DNA follows: TGTGCCAGCACTGGGGGGCCCCCCATGAACACTGAAGCTTTCTTT.

A note on this clone: The identical CDR3 is also encoded by other nucleotide sequences in the sample. The DNA for the CDR3 is TGTGCCATCAGTGACCCGGGACAGGGGGGGGATGAGCAGTACTTC. Protein sequence: CAISDPGQGGDEQYF. The chain couples TRBV10-3 to TRBJ2-7, with TRBD1 identical over 11 bases. Germline CDR1 reads ENHRY; CDR2 reads SYGVKD. CDR3 size: 15 residues. The ends lost 3 bases at V and 7 bases at J; junction bases unmatched: 8.

This rearrangement joins TRBV29-1 to TRBJ1-2; a possible D gene is TRBD1 (5 bases). V was clipped by 7 bases and J by 6 bases, with 12 bases between them. This CDR3 comprises 11 residues. Germline CDR1 and CDR2: SQVTM and ANQGSEA. The CDR3 protein is CSAGTGDGYTF. In DNA, the CDR3 is TGCAGCGCCGGGACTGGCGATGGCTACACCTTC.

V is TRBV25-1 and J is TRBJ2-7; the D call may be TRBD1 or TRBD2 (5 bases each). V was pared by 0 bases and J by 2 bases, with 8 bases between. The CDR3 runs to 14 residues. Germline assignment: CDR1 MGHDK and CDR2 SYGVNS. The DNA of the CDR3 is TGTGCCAGCAGTGAATATAGGGGAGCCTACGAGCAGTACTTC. It encodes CASSEYRGAYEQYF.

The chain joins TRBV25-1 to TRBJ1-1; a weak D match, TRBD1 (6 bases). V was cut by 5 bases and J by 5 bases, with 21 bases left in between. Germline V gene sequence: CDR1 MGHDK, CDR2 SYGVNS. The CDR3 is 16 residues long. The CDR3 DNA follows: TGTGCCAGCAGTCAATCCCCCGGGGGGGGGCGGACTGAAGCTTTCTTT. Protein product: CASSQSPGGGRTEAFF.

The chain recombines TRBV2 with TRBJ1-2; D unclear. Germline CDR1 and CDR2: SNHLY and FYNNEI. This CDR3 comprises 15 residues. The V and J ends lost 3 bases and 7 bases respectively, with 18 bases between them. The CDR3 DNA sequence: TGTGCCAGCAGTGAGGAAAGACTGCCAATCTCTGGCTACACCTTC. Its protein is CASSEERLPISGYTF.

V and J are TRBV6-5 and TRBJ2-7, with a possible D match to TRBD1 (5 bases). The V end was cut by 2 bases, the J end by 3 bases, with 17 bases between. This CDR3 spans 16 amino acids. The germline V gene encodes CDR1 MNHEY and CDR2 SVGAGI. The CDR3 DNA follows: TGTGCCAGCAGTTACGGGGCCCAAAACCGTTTCTACGAGCAGTACTTC. This codes for CASSYGAQNRFYEQYF.